This is a list of T cell receptor beta chains from one sample in a study of blood T cell repertoires in COVID-19. Here immunoSEQ multiplex PCR was the method, and the copy in TCRdb shows in-frame clones only, minus some. The table has some 150,000 clones, approximately 87% seen once. Sequenced material: peripheral blood. These receptors originate from a man aged 45-65 years who had recovered from COVID-19. The CDR3 runs from the conserved cysteine through the conserved F or W. Fields, in order: V gene, J gene, CDR3 protein.

v_gene: TRBV25-1; j_gene: TRBJ2-7; CDR3aa: CASRDRGLGEQYF
v_gene: TRBV4-3; j_gene: TRBJ2-1; CDR3aa: CASSQDRRVEQFF
v_gene: TRBV5-1; j_gene: TRBJ1-3; CDR3aa: CASSLGQDEIPGNTIYF
v_gene: TRBV28; j_gene: TRBJ2-7; CDR3aa: CASTPGSAGGYEQYF
v_gene: TRBV5-1; j_gene: TRBJ2-3; CDR3aa: CASTQFAGGPNTQYF
v_gene: TRBV27; j_gene: TRBJ1-4; CDR3aa: CASSLYKGASNEKLFF
v_gene: TRBV18; j_gene: TRBJ1-3; CDR3aa: CASSPGAGSSGNTIYF
v_gene: TRBV18; j_gene: TRBJ2-5; CDR3aa: CASSPQGQGMETQYF
v_gene: TRBV6-5; j_gene: TRBJ2-6; CDR3aa: CASSTGTSGANVLTF
v_gene: TRBV5-1; j_gene: TRBJ2-5; CDR3aa: CASSVGKTSGVGTQYF
v_gene: TRBV28; j_gene: TRBJ2-7; CDR3aa: CASTRMGTSGDPYEQYF
v_gene: TRBV7-8; j_gene: TRBJ1-4; CDR3aa: CASSSRGSLSEKLFF
v_gene: TRBV5-4; j_gene: TRBJ2-1; CDR3aa: CASSFPRGNYNEQFF
v_gene: TRBV6-5; j_gene: TRBJ2-3; CDR3aa: CASRPGQSTDTQYF
v_gene: TRBV25-1; j_gene: TRBJ2-2; CDR3aa: CASSLGAGELFF
v_gene: TRBV11-3; j_gene: TRBJ2-2; CDR3aa: CASSPTAAGGRTGELFF
v_gene: TRBV4-2; j_gene: TRBJ2-3; CDR3aa: CASSQDRASTDTQYF
v_gene: TRBV10-2; j_gene: TRBJ2-7; CDR3aa: CASSAEGYEQYF
v_gene: TRBV9; j_gene: TRBJ2-6; CDR3aa: CASSGGDGANVLTF
v_gene: TRBV5-4; j_gene: TRBJ2-5; CDR3aa: CASSVNRETQYF
v_gene: TRBV5-1; j_gene: TRBJ1-4; CDR3aa: CASRQGGDGKLFF
v_gene: TRBV5-1; j_gene: TRBJ2-3; CDR3aa: CASSTGQGSSTDTQYF
v_gene: TRBV5-1; j_gene: TRBJ1-5; CDR3aa: CASSLEGLGNQPQHF
v_gene: TRBV19; j_gene: TRBJ2-7; CDR3aa: CASSISPTATPYEQYF
v_gene: TRBV5-1; j_gene: TRBJ2-1; CDR3aa: CASRGSGPEQFF
v_gene: TRBV3-1/TRBV3-2; j_gene: TRBJ1-1; CDR3aa: CASSQDHRVSWNEAFF